These T cell receptor beta chains were read from a single sample in a study of shared clonotypes between healthy human individuals. The assay was immunoSEQ multiplex PCR, and TCRdb's table has in-frame clones only and misses some. This table holds millions of clones, approximately 94% found once. Specimen: naive CD8+ T cells sorted from blood. All receptors come from a man aged 18 to 30 in good health. The CDR3 runs from the conserved cysteine through the conserved F or W. The D gene is left open where the match is weak. Only part of the rows carry a size: once, few, many, or a class if the clone is expanded.

V	size	D	J	CDR3	DNA
TRBV7-9	-	-	TRBJ2-3	CASSAREDFTDTQYF	TGTGCCAGCAGCGCCAGGGAGGACTTCACAGATACGCAGTATTTT
TRBV7-6	-	TRBD2	TRBJ2-7	CASSVTAGGQYEQYF	TGTGCCAGCAGCGTCACAGCGGGGGGCCAATACGAGCAGTACTTC
TRBV10-2	-	TRBD2	TRBJ2-1	CASSESTSGVAEQFF	TGCGCCAGCAGTGAGTCGACTAGCGGGGTGGCTGAGCAGTTCTTC
TRBV7-9	-	-	TRBJ1-1	CASSTTTAENTEAFF	TGTGCCAGCAGCACAACGACAGCAGAGAACACTGAAGCTTTCTTT
TRBV27	-	TRBD1	TRBJ2-3	CASSLSGDRYTDTQYF	TGTGCCAGCAGTTTATCAGGGGACAGATACACAGATACGCAGTATTTT
TRBV28	-	-	TRBJ2-1	CASSLNPAGAYEQFF	TGTGCCAGCAGTTTAAATCCGGCAGGGGCATATGAGCAGTTCTTC
TRBV7-8	-	-	TRBJ2-3	CASSLGGQPDTQYF	TGTGCCAGCAGCTTAGGTGGTCAACCAGATACGCAGTATTTT
TRBV2	-	-	TRBJ2-7	CASSEWGYTYEQYF	TGTGCCAGCAGTGAATGGGGCTATACCTACGAGCAGTACTTC
TRBV27	-	-	TRBJ1-5	CASSPYRDTRNQPQHF	TGTGCCAGCAGTCCCTACCGGGACACCCGCAATCAGCCCCAGCATTTT
TRBV18	-	-	TRBJ1-6	CASSPPTPGLNSPLHF	TGTGCCAGCTCACCACCGACTCCGGGGTTAAATTCACCCCTCCACTTT
TRBV25-1	-	TRBD1	TRBJ1-2	CASRQPGGYGYTF	TGTGCCAGCAGGCAGCCAGGGGGCTATGGCTACACCTTC
TRBV30	-	-	TRBJ2-7	CAWSPGSSSYEQYF	TGTGCCTGGAGTCCTGGTTCGAGCTCCTACGAGCAGTACTTC
TRBV7-8	-	TRBD1	TRBJ1-5	CASSSRDRANQPQHF	TGTGCCAGCAGCTCGCGGGACAGGGCCAATCAGCCCCAGCATTTT
TRBV28	-	-	TRBJ2-1	CASSSPRESSYNEQFF	TGTGCCAGCAGTTCGCCTCGGGAGAGCTCCTACAATGAGCAGTTCTTC
TRBV4-1	-	-	TRBJ2-5	CASSQSGPLETQYF	TGCGCCAGCAGCCAAAGCGGGCCTCTAGAGACCCAGTACTTC
TRBV10-3	-	-	TRBJ1-3	CAISEFWGDPSGNTIYF	TGTGCCATCAGTGAGTTCTGGGGCGACCCTTCTGGAAACACCATATATTTT
TRBV12-5	-	-	TRBJ1-6	CASGLVLGSPLHF	TGTGCTAGTGGTTTGGTATTAGGCTCACCCCTCCACTTT
TRBV5-4	-	TRBD2	TRBJ2-5	CASSPGLAGETQYF	TGTGCCAGCAGCCCGGGACTAGCGGGAGAGACCCAGTACTTC
TRBV9	-	-	TRBJ1-2	CASSVEGNGYTF	TGTGCCAGCAGCGTCGAAGGAAATGGCTACACCTTC
TRBV5-1	-	TRBD1	TRBJ1-6	CASSFLQGAGSPLHF	TGCGCCAGCAGCTTCTTACAGGGGGCAGGGTCACCCCTCCACTTT
TRBV29-1	once	-	TRBJ2-7	CSVEGSQAGSSYEQYF	TGCAGCGTTGAGGGTTCACAGGCAGGAAGCTCCTACGAGCAGTACTTC
TRBV7-9	-	-	TRBJ2-2	CASSLTEGPGELFF	TGTGCCAGCAGCTTAACTGAGGGTCCCGGGGAGCTGTTTTTT
TRBV4-3	-	TRBD1	TRBJ2-6	CASSRILGQGAIPSSGANVLTF	TGCGCCAGCAGCCGTATTTTGGGACAGGGGGCAATCCCTTCCTCTGGGGCCAACGTCCTGACTTTC
TRBV7-9	few	-	TRBJ2-5	CASSPDQETQYF	TGTGCCAGCAGCCCGGATCAAGAGACCCAGTACTTC
TRBV13	-	TRBD2	TRBJ2-5	CASSLGPGSGRGETQYF	TGTGCCAGCAGCTTAGGCCCGGGTAGCGGGAGAGGAGAGACCCAGTACTTC
TRBV4-1	-	TRBD1	TRBJ2-1	CASSQDLRWTGAYNEQFF	TGCGCCAGCAGCCAAGATCTTCGGTGGACAGGGGCCTACAATGAGCAGTTCTTC
TRBV2	-	-	TRBJ1-1	CASSDSLFTEAFF	TGTGCCAGCAGTGACAGTCTATTCACTGAAGCTTTCTTT
TRBV30	-	-	TRBJ2-7	CAWRVPWDGSYEQYF	TGTGCCTGGAGAGTCCCCTGGGACGGCTCCTACGAGCAGTACTTC
TRBV5-6	once	TRBD1	TRBJ2-7	CASSPTPGQGPYEQYF	TGTGCCAGCAGCCCAACCCCCGGACAGGGTCCCTACGAGCAGTACTTC
TRBV30	-	TRBD1	TRBJ2-7	CAWLGQSYEQYF	TGTGCCTGGTTGGGACAGTCCTACGAGCAGTACTTC
TRBV28	-	TRBD1	TRBJ2-7	CASSPTGTGGQNF	TGTGCCAGCAGTCCAACCGGGACAGGGGGTCAAAACTTC
TRBV2	once	-	TRBJ1-2	CASRDSLYGYTF	TGTGCCAGCAGGGACAGTCTTTATGGCTACACCTTC
TRBV7-2	-	TRBD1	TRBJ2-7	CASSFSPVMSRGSEQYF	TGTGCCAGCAGCTTTTCCCCAGTCATGTCCAGGGGGTCGGAGCAGTACTTC
TRBV5-4	-	-	TRBJ2-2	CASSPGTDSNTGELFF	TGTGCCAGCAGCCCGGGGACCGATTCGAACACCGGGGAGCTGTTTTTT
TRBV10-2	-	-	TRBJ1-2	CASSESYYGYTF	TGCGCCAGCAGTGAGTCTTACTATGGCTACACCTTC
TRBV6-5	-	-	TRBJ1-5	CASEGRTEDNQPQHF	TGTGCCAGCGAGGGTAGGACAGAAGATAATCAGCCCCAGCATTTT
TRBV11-2	-	-	TRBJ2-6	CASSLESPGANVLTF	TGTGCCAGCAGCTTAGAGAGTCCGGGGGCCAACGTCCTGACTTTC
TRBV30	-	-	TRBJ2-2	CAWSLNTGELFF	TGTGCCTGGAGTTTAAACACCGGGGAGCTGTTTTTT
TRBV27	once	-	TRBJ2-3	CASSSPYGSPDTQYF	TGTGCCAGCAGTTCCCCTTATGGGAGTCCAGATACGCAGTATTTT
TRBV10-3	-	TRBD2	TRBJ2-5	CAISLSGMGETQYF	TGTGCCATTTCACTTAGCGGGATGGGGGAGACCCAGTACTTC
TRBV18	-	-	TRBJ2-3	CASSPSPGQGTDTQYF	TGTGCCAGCTCACCCTCACCGGGACAAGGCACAGATACGCAGTATTTT
TRBV7-2	-	TRBD2	TRBJ2-7	CASSPLREAYTEQYF	TGTGCCAGCAGCCCCCTCCGGGAGGCATATACAGAGCAGTACTTC
TRBV7-8	-	TRBD2	TRBJ2-1	CASSSLAGVNNEQFF	TGTGCCAGCAGCTCCCTAGCGGGAGTTAACAATGAGCAGTTCTTC
TRBV18	-	-	TRBJ2-5	CASSPDTTEETQYF	TGTGCCAGCTCACCAGACACCACAGAAGAGACCCAGTACTTC
TRBV7-9	-	-	TRBJ1-2	CASSARGRTVEWGYGYTF	TGTGCCAGCAGCGCTCGAGGTAGGACAGTCGAGTGGGGCTATGGCTACACCTTC
TRBV6-5	few	-	TRBJ2-3	CASSSWRWDTQYF	TGTGCCAGCAGCTCCTGGCGGTGGGATACGCAGTATTTT
TRBV5-1	-	-	TRBJ2-7	CASSLGPSSGDISYEQYF	TGCGCCAGCAGCTTGGGCCCATCTAGTGGGGACATCTCCTACGAGCAGTACTTC
TRBV4-2	-	-	TRBJ2-7	CASSQDGTDRIYEQYF	TGTGCCAGCAGCCAGGACGGGACGGACCGAATCTACGAGCAGTACTTC
TRBV5-6	-	TRBD1	TRBJ1-1	CASRYGQGWTEAFF	TGTGCCAGCCGCTATGGACAGGGCTGGACTGAAGCTTTCTTT
TRBV5-8	-	TRBD1	TRBJ1-3	CASRPGTVAKWARFF	TGTGCCAGCAGACCTGGGACAGTTGCCAAGTGGGCGAGATTTTTT
TRBV30	-	-	TRBJ2-7	CAWSVFPASEQYF	TGTGCCTGGAGTGTATTCCCCGCTAGCGAGCAGTACTTC
TRBV28	-	TRBD2	TRBJ2-7	CASSLVGTSLVDEQYF	TGTGCCAGCAGTTTGGTAGGGACTAGCCTTGTCGACGAGCAGTACTTC
TRBV19	-	-	TRBJ2-7	CASSYTQSYEQYF	TGTGCCAGTAGTTACACCCAGTCCTACGAGCAGTACTTC
TRBV5-1	once	TRBD1	TRBJ2-7	CASRPGTGIGEQYF	TGCGCCAGCAGACCGGGGACAGGGATAGGGGAGCAGTACTTC
TRBV10-3	-	-	TRBJ2-2	CAISEPVGASNTGELFF	TGTGCCATCAGTGAGCCAGTCGGCGCGTCAAACACCGGGGAGCTGTTTTTT
TRBV7-9	-	TRBD2	TRBJ2-2	CASSLPLLAGVGELFF	TGTGCCAGCAGCTTACCCCTACTAGCGGGAGTCGGGGAGCTGTTTTTT
TRBV7-3	-	-	TRBJ2-3	CASSLRLGSEDTQYF	TGTGCCAGCAGCTTAAGGTTAGGGTCAGAAGATACGCAGTATTTT
TRBV7-9	-	-	TRBJ2-7	CASSFGDYEQYF	TGTGCCAGCAGCTTTGGAGATTACGAGCAGTACTTC